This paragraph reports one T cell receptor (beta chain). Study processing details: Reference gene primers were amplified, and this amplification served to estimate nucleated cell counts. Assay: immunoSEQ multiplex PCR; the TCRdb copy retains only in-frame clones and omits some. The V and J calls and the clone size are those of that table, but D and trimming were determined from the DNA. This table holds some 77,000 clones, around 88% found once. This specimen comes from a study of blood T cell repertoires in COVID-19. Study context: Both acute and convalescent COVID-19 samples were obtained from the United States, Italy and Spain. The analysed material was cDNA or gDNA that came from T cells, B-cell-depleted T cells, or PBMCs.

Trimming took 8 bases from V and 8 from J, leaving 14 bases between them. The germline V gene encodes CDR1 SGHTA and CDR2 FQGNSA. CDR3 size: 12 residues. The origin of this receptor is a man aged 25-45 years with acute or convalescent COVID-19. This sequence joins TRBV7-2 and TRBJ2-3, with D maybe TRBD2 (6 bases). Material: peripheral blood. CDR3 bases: TGTGCCAGCCCTTCCCTTAGCGGTACGCAGTATTTT. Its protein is CASPSLSGTQYF. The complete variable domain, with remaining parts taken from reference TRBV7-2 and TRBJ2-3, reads GAGVSQSPSNKVTEKGKDVELRCDPISGHTALYWYRQSLGQGLEFLIYFQGNSAPDKSGLPSDRFSAERTGGSVSTLTIQRTQQEDSAVYLCASPSLSGTQYFGPGTRLTVL.